One and the same sample provided the 15 T cell receptor beta chains below, sequenced in a study of blood T cell repertoires in COVID-19. TCRdb's table, derived via immunoSEQ multiplex PCR, lists solely in-frame clones and lacks some. The data hold 200,000 to 250,000 clones, with around 80% observed a single time. The source material was PBMCs or T cells enriched from blood (not recorded which). These receptors all stem from a woman in her forties with acute COVID-19.

The CDR3 sequence is CASSSTRDEQFF. As DNA, the CDR3 is TGTGCCAGCAGTTCAACTAGAGATGAGCAGTTCTTC. The chain employs TRBV6-5 and TRBJ2-1; tentative D call: TRBD2 (5 bases). Between the trimmed V and J ends, which lost 4 bases and 8 bases, there was a span of 9 bases. Germline V CDR1 and CDR2: MNHEY, SVGAGI. This CDR3 region has 12 residues.

The chain combines TRBV5-4 with TRBJ2-2, with TRBD1 identical over 7 bases. From germline, CDR1 is SGHNT and CDR2 YYREEE (reference sequence). The CDR3 is 15 amino acids. The junction had 8 bases not matched to a gene; V was cut back by 4 bases and J by 5 bases. This CDR3 reads CASSLRQGGTGELFF. In nucleotides, the CDR3 is TGTGCCAGCAGCCTGCGACAGGGCGGGACCGGGGAGCTGTTTTTT.

The genes are TRBV5-1 and TRBJ2-1; 9 bases line up with TRBD2. This CDR3 is 15 amino acids long. V lost 5 bases to trimming and J lost 4 bases; unmatched junction nucleotides: 7. In germline, CDR1 is SGHRS, CDR2 YFSETQ. DNA for the CDR3: TGCGCCAGCAGTCCCCAAACTAGCGGGTACAATGAGCAGTTCTTC. Protein product: CASSPQTSGYNEQFF.

About this clone: One end of the junction varies from germline; a read error may be responsible. This rearrangement joins TRBV7-7 to TRBJ1-4; tentatively, D is TRBD1 (5 bases). The CDR3 has 15 amino acids. Germline assignment: CDR1 SSHAT and CDR2 FNYEAQ (reference sequence). DNA for the CDR3: TGTGCTAGCAGCTTTCAGGGACTGACTGATGAAAAACTGTTTTTT. It codes for CASSFQGLTDEKLFF. The variable domain in full, completed from reference TRBV7-7 and TRBJ1-4, reads GAGVSQSPRYKVTKRGQDVTLRCDPISSHATLYWYQQALGQGPEFLTYFNYEAQPDKSGLPSDRFSAERPEGSISTLTIQRTEQRDSAMYRCASSFQGLTDEKLFFGSGTQLSVL.

This chain joins TRBV27 and TRBJ1-1; 10 bases agree with TRBD1. Germline CDR1 reads MNHEY; CDR2 reads SMNVEV (reference sequence). V trimming: 5 bases; J trimming: 8 bases; junction bases outside the gene matches: 14. This CDR3 has 16 residues. The chain's CDR3 is CASSRYGQGGFGEAFF. DNA for the CDR3: TGTGCCAGCAGTAGATATGGACAGGGGGGTTTTGGAGAAGCTTTCTTT.

The rearrangement joins TRBV5-6 to TRBJ2-3; 8 nucleotides align to TRBD1. The CDR3 spans 15 residues. V gave up 9 bases and J gave up 5 bases; unmatched junction bases: 14. Germline CDR1 SGHDT, CDR2 YYEEEE. The CDR3 DNA reads as TGTGCCACGAGACGGGGCAGGGGGCACAAAGATACGCAGTATTTT. This translates into CATRRGRGHKDTQYF. Supplemented by reference TRBV5-6 and TRBJ2-3, the full variable domain reads DAGVTQSPTHLIKTRGQQVTLRCSPKSGHDTVSWYQQALGQGPQFIFQYYEEEERQRGNFPDRFSGHQFPNYSSELNVNALLLGDSALYLCATRRGRGHKDTQYFGPGTRLTVL.

The J gene is TRBJ2-6, the V gene TRBV20-1; 11 bases agree with TRBD2. CDR1 DFQATT and CDR2 SNEGSKA come from the germline V gene (reference sequence). The CDR3 extends over 17 amino acids. Losses at the gene ends were 3 bases for V and 2 bases for J; bases not matched to a gene: 6. DNA of the CDR3: TGCAGTGCTAGTTATAGCGGGAGGGGAACTGGGGCCAACGTCCTGACTTTC. It translates to CSASYSGRGTGANVLTF.

The chain employs TRBV5-1 and TRBJ2-7, with D possibly TRBD2 on 5 matching bases. Germline V lookup: CDR1 SGHRS, CDR2 YFSETQ. The ends were cut back, 1 base at V and 5 bases at J, with 7 bases in the middle. The CDR3 spans 12 residues. The DNA of the CDR3 is TGCGCCAGCAGCTTGTCTAGCCACGAGCAGTACTTC. Translated: CASSLSSHEQYF.

The J gene is TRBJ1-2, the V gene TRBV2; D possibly corresponds to TRBD1 (6 bases). Trimming removed 0 bases from V and 4 bases from J, with 12 bases in between. The CDR3 is 15 residues long. In germline, CDR1 is SNHLY, CDR2 FYNNEI. Here the CDR3 reads CASSEAGQRGYGYTF. For the CDR3, the DNA is TGTGCCAGCAGTGAAGCGGGACAACGTGGCTATGGCTACACCTTC.

The J gene is TRBJ2-1, the V gene TRBV19; weak D call: TRBD1 (6 bases). Germline values: CDR1 LNHDA, CDR2 SQIVND (reference sequence). CDR3 length: 14 residues. The V end was cut by 2 bases, the J end by 9 bases, with 14 bases between. The CDR3 loop is CASSIQGLDSEQFF. Written as DNA, the CDR3 is TGTGCCAGTAGTATACAGGGGCTTGATAGTGAGCAGTTCTTC.

The chain combines TRBV19 with TRBJ1-1; 9 bases are a match to TRBD1. The germline CDR1 and CDR2 sequences are LNHDA and SQIVND (reference sequence). Germline trimming cut 1 base from V and 5 bases from J; bases unmatched to any gene: 8. The CDR3 spans 16 residues. CDR3 DNA sequence: TGTGCCAGTAGTATAGTTACCGGGACAGGGCCGACTGAAGCTTTCTTT. Its protein product is CASSIVTGTGPTEAFF.

V is TRBV6-1 and J is TRBJ2-1; D is possibly TRBD1 (5 bases). CDR1 is MNHNS and CDR2 is SASEGT in the germline V gene. The CDR3 extends over 16 amino acids. Between the trimmed V and J ends, which lost 0 bases and 3 bases, there was a span of 12 bases. CDR3 DNA: TGTGCCAGCAGTGAAGCGAGACAGATCAACTACAATGAGCAGTTCTTC. As protein: CASSEARQINYNEQFF.

About this clone: Other DNA sequences in this sample translate to the same CDR3. J is TRBJ1-1 and V is TRBV28, with unresolved D. Per germline, CDR1 MDHEN and CDR2 SYDVKM. The CDR3 loop spans 11 amino acids. The V end was cut by 6 bases, the J end by 6 bases, with 8 bases between. The CDR3 DNA reads as TGTGCCAGCAGGGGGAGGCCTGAAGCTTTCTTT. Translated, it gives CASRGRPEAFF.

V gene TRBV28 combines with J gene TRBJ1-2; D gene unclear. Germline V gives CDR1 MDHEN, CDR2 SYDVKM. V gave up 3 bases and J gave up 4 bases, with 12 bases separating them. The CDR3 is made up of 14 amino acids. DNA for the CDR3: TGTGCCAGCAGTTTCCCCCCTCCGGTCTATGGCTACACCTTC. This encodes CASSFPPPVYGYTF.

This sequence joins TRBV11-2 and TRBJ2-7; TRBD1 is a possible D gene (5 bases). Per germline, CDR1 SGHAT and CDR2 FQNNGV. The CDR3 covers 16 residues. V lost 2 bases, J lost 2 bases, and 16 bases lay in between. CDR3 amino acids: CASSLFPDIITYEQYF. DNA for the CDR3: TGTGCCAGCAGCTTATTCCCGGACATTATAACCTACGAGCAGTACTTC.